The rows below give T cell receptor beta chains drawn from one sample of a study of shared clonotypes between healthy human individuals. Clones were sequenced by immunoSEQ multiplex PCR, and TCRdb holds only the in-frame ones, with some missing. The table shows hundreds of thousands of clones, with roughly 95% occurring only once. The sample was naive CD8+ T cells sorted from blood. All receptors derive from a woman aged 25 to 45 in good health. The CDR3 runs from the conserved cysteine through the conserved F or W. Each record gives: D gene, clone size, V gene, J gene, CDR3 DNA, CDR3 protein. D genes are given only for firm matches. Clone size is stated in some rows and not others, as once, few, many or a class when expanded.

d_gene: TRBD2; abundance: NA; v_gene: TRBV29-1; j_gene: TRBJ2-7; CDR3nt: TGCAGCGTTGAAGGGGGGACTAGCGGCGCAACCTACGAGCAGTACTTC; CDR3aa: CSVEGGTSGATYEQYF
d_gene: NA; abundance: NA; v_gene: TRBV15; j_gene: TRBJ2-7; CDR3nt: TGTGCCACCAGCAGAGAAAAGCTGGGATCCTACGAGCAGTACTTC; CDR3aa: CATSREKLGSYEQYF
d_gene: NA; abundance: NA; v_gene: TRBV5-4; j_gene: TRBJ1-2; CDR3nt: TGTGCCAGCAGCTTACGTACCGGGGGAAACTATGGCTACACCTTC; CDR3aa: CASSLRTGGNYGYTF
d_gene: NA; abundance: few; v_gene: TRBV7-9; j_gene: TRBJ1-1; CDR3nt: TGTGCCAGCAGCTTGTTGAACACTGAAGCTTTCTTT; CDR3aa: CASSLLNTEAFF
d_gene: NA; abundance: many; v_gene: TRBV5-4; j_gene: TRBJ2-5; CDR3nt: TGTGCCAGCAGCTTGGAAGCGGAAGAGACCCAGTACTTC; CDR3aa: CASSLEAEETQYF
d_gene: TRBD1; abundance: NA; v_gene: TRBV2; j_gene: TRBJ2-7; CDR3nt: TGTGCCAGCAGTCCAACAGGGGACGAGCAGTACTTC; CDR3aa: CASSPTGDEQYF
d_gene: NA; abundance: once; v_gene: TRBV29-1; j_gene: TRBJ1-1; CDR3nt: TGCAGCGTTCCGGGACACCGAGCCACTGAAGCTTTCTTT; CDR3aa: CSVPGHRATEAFF
d_gene: NA; abundance: NA; v_gene: TRBV27; j_gene: TRBJ2-5; CDR3nt: TGTGCCAGCAGTTTAGGTGGGGCAGAGACCCAGTACTTC; CDR3aa: CASSLGGAETQYF
d_gene: TRBD2; abundance: NA; v_gene: TRBV28; j_gene: TRBJ2-3; CDR3nt: TGTGCCAGCAGTTACCCCTCGCCGGGACTAGCGGGAGGGTGGTTGGGCACAGATACGCAGTATTTT; CDR3aa: CASSYPSPGLAGGWLGTDTQYF
d_gene: NA; abundance: NA; v_gene: TRBV19; j_gene: TRBJ2-1; CDR3nt: TGTGCCAGTAGTATCCGCGGGGGCAACAATGAGCAGTTCTTC; CDR3aa: CASSIRGGNNEQFF
d_gene: NA; abundance: NA; v_gene: TRBV27; j_gene: TRBJ2-2; CDR3nt: TGTGCCAGCAGTTTCAGGGGCTACACCGGGGAGCTGTTTTTT; CDR3aa: CASSFRGYTGELFF